The rows below give T cell receptor beta chains drawn from one sample of a study of T cell responses to AZD1222 COVID-19 vaccine. Profiled with immunoSEQ multiplex PCR; TCRdb holds only in-frame clones, not every one. This table has 120,000 or so clones, around 90% appearing once. Sequencing was performed on peripheral blood, taken on day 0 of AZD1222 vaccination. These TCRs come from an adult in good health. The CDR3 runs from the conserved cysteine through the conserved F or W. Each record gives: D gene, clone size, J gene, V gene, CDR3 protein, CDR3 DNA. A D gene is named only where the DNA matches it firmly. Expanded clones are given a class, and other clones once, few, many or no size at all.

D: TRBD1; size: NA; J: TRBJ1-3; V: TRBV30; CDR3: CAWSVRDRARGNTIYF; DNA: TGTGCCTGGAGTGTGAGGGACAGGGCTCGCGGAAACACCATATATTTT
D: TRBD2; size: NA; J: TRBJ2-7; V: TRBV10-3; CDR3: CATGTSGSSYEQYF; DNA: TGTGCCACTGGGACTAGCGGGAGCTCCTACGAGCAGTACTTC
D: TRBD1; size: NA; J: TRBJ2-2; V: TRBV10-2; CDR3: CASSGPTGVNTGELFF; DNA: TGCGCCAGCAGCGGACCGACAGGGGTAAACACCGGGGAGCTGTTTTTT
D: TRBD1; size: NA; J: TRBJ1-4; V: TRBV18; CDR3: CASSRDRGQAGEKLFF; DNA: TGTGCCAGCTCACGGGACAGGGGGCAAGCTGGTGAAAAACTGTTTTTT
D: NA; size: NA; J: TRBJ2-1; V: TRBV5-1; CDR3: CASNRDPGPGTHNEQFF; DNA: TGCGCCAGCAACCGGGACCCCGGGCCTGGGACCCACAATGAGCAGTTCTTC
D: NA; size: NA; J: TRBJ1-1; V: TRBV5-1; CDR3: CASSLGTLGQKREAFF; DNA: TGCGCCAGCAGCTTGGGGACACTAGGCCAAAAGCGTGAAGCTTTCTTT
D: NA; size: NA; J: TRBJ1-3; V: TRBV3-1/TRBV3-2; CDR3: CASSQGPGNTIYF; DNA: TGTGCCAGCAGCCAAGGACCAGGAAACACCATATATTTT
D: TRBD2; size: once; J: TRBJ2-3; V: TRBV9; CDR3: CASSTPSGGADTQYF; DNA: TGTGCCAGCAGCACACCCAGCGGGGGCGCTGATACGCAGTATTTT
D: TRBD1; size: NA; J: TRBJ2-7; V: TRBV27; CDR3: CASSSILGTGLGYEQYF; DNA: TGTGCCAGCAGTTCCATACTCGGGACAGGGTTGGGCTACGAGCAGTACTTC
D: NA; size: NA; J: TRBJ1-5; V: TRBV6-5; CDR3: CASSSRQYSNQPQHF; DNA: TGTGCCAGCAGTTCAAGACAGTATAGCAATCAGCCCCAGCATTTT
D: NA; size: NA; J: TRBJ2-7; V: TRBV6-1; CDR3: CASSDQSTIPGSEQYF; DNA: TGTGCCAGCAGTGACCAATCGACTATCCCCGGATCTGAGCAGTACTTC
D: NA; size: NA; J: TRBJ2-7; V: TRBV6-5; CDR3: CASRLGVGNYEQYF; DNA: TGTGCCAGCAGACTTGGGGTCGGAAACTACGAGCAGTACTTC
D: NA; size: NA; J: TRBJ1-2; V: TRBV6-5; CDR3: CASSTDRTYGYTF; DNA: TGTGCCAGCAGTACCGACAGGACCTATGGCTACACCTTC
D: NA; size: NA; J: TRBJ2-1; V: TRBV24-1; CDR3: CATSIRGATNEQFF; DNA: TGTGCCACCAGTATAAGAGGGGCGACGAATGAGCAGTTCTTC
D: NA; size: NA; J: TRBJ1-4; V: TRBV9; CDR3: CASSLGPGEKLFF; DNA: TGTGCCAGCAGCCTAGGACCCGGGGAAAAACTGTTTTTT
D: NA; size: few; J: TRBJ2-7; V: TRBV3-1/TRBV3-2; CDR3: CASSQGNEQYF; DNA: TGTGCCAGCAGCCAAGGAAACGAGCAGTACTTC
D: TRBD2; size: NA; J: TRBJ2-1; V: TRBV9; CDR3: CASSSTGGYNGQFF; DNA: TGTGCCAGCAGCTCCACGGGGGGTTACAATGGGCAGTTCTTC